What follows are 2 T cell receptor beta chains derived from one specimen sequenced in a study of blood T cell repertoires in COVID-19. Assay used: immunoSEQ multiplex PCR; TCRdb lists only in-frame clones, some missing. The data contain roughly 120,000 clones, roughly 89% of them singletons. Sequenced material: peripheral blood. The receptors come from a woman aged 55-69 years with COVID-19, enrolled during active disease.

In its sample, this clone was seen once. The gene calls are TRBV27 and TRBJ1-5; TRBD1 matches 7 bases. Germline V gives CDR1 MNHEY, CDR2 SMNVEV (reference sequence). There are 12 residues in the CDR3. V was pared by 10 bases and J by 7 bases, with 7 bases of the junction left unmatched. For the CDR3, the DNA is TGTGCCAAGGCAGGGGGAGAACAGCCCCAGCATTTT. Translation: CAKAGGEQPQHF.

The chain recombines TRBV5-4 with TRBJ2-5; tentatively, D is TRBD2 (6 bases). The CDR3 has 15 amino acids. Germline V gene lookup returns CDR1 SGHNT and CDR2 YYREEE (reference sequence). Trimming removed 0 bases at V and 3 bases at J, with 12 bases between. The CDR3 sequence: CASSLGDRGKETQYF. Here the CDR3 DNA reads TGTGCCAGCAGCTTGGGGGACCGGGGGAAAGAGACCCAGTACTTC.